The 25 T cell receptor beta chains presented below share a single source sample, sequenced in a study of blood T cells in healthy people across ages. The use of a sample-barcoded 5' primer and a J-beta primer mix characterized a second PCR of roughly 7 to 12 cycles. TCRdb independently ran MiXCR on the 5' RACE reads; one entry per CDR3 protein. The sample carries roughly 800,000 distinct CDR3 sequences, approximately 25% recorded once. These same records also appear under a second study, on T cells of mothers and their children.

The sequencing input was blood. These TCRs come from a boy between 10 and 17 years old in good health.

Here the CDR3 reads CASSYSGTQIQPQHF. DNA for the CDR3: TGTGCCAGCAGTTACTCCGGGACACAGATCCAGCCCCAGCATTTT. The V gene is TRBV12-3 or TRBV12-4, the J gene TRBJ1-5, with D possibly TRBD1 on 6 matching bases. V was pared by 4 bases and J by 7 bases, with 17 bases between. CDR3 length: 15 amino acids.

The chain carries TRBV11-1 and TRBJ2-1; D unresolved. The CDR3 has 15 residues. Germline V gives CDR1 SGHAT, CDR2 FQDESV (reference sequence). Trimming pared 2 bases from V and 9 bases from J, leaving 17 bases between. The CDR3 nucleotides read TGTGCCAGCAGCTTAATGGGTCCGAAAACGGGTGAGCAGTTCTTC. Residues: CASSLMGPKTGEQFF.

This chain uses TRBV29-1 with TRBJ1-1, with TRBD1 as a possible D gene (5 bases). The CDR3 spans 11 residues. The V end was cut by 5 bases, the J end by 9 bases, with 13 bases between. In germline, CDR1 is SQVTM, CDR2 ANQGSEA. The CDR3 is CSVRGGIQAFF. The CDR3 coding sequence is TGCAGCGTTAGGGGAGGAATACAAGCTTTCTTT.

V gene TRBV7-2 combines with J gene TRBJ1-1; possible D gene TRBD1, 5 bases. From germline, CDR1 is SGHTA and CDR2 FQGNSA. V was shortened by 0 bases and J by 5 bases, with 10 bases between the two germline ends. This CDR3 is 14 amino acids long. CDR3 protein: CASSLALGRTEAFF. The CDR3 DNA follows: TGTGCCAGCAGCTTAGCTCTGGGGCGGACTGAAGCTTTCTTT.

The chain combines TRBV27 with TRBJ2-1; 7 nucleotides line up with TRBD2. Near its end, the DNA agrees better with TRBJ2-5, so the J call may be wrong. The CDR3 is 15 residues long. Germline CDR1 reads MNHEY; CDR2 reads SMNVEV (reference sequence). The CDR3 here is CASSPIMGGGETQYF. CDR3 nucleotide sequence: TGTGCCAGCAGCCCTATCATGGGGGGAGGGGAGACCCAGTACTTC.

The chain is built from TRBV7-8 and TRBJ2-5; 7 nucleotides agree with TRBD2. With the DNA end fitting TRBJ2-7 better, the J assignment may be wrong. From germline, CDR1 is SGHVS and CDR2 FQNEAQ. This CDR3 spans 15 amino acids. CDR3 DNA: TGTGCCAGCACCCCCCGGGGGGTGCCCTCGAACGAGCAGTACTTC. Translated, it gives CASTPRGVPSNEQYF.

The genes are TRBV20-1 and TRBJ2-2; TRBD2 might be the D (5 bases). This CDR3 comprises 11 residues. The V and J ends lost 7 bases and 7 bases respectively, with 10 bases between them. Germline V gene sequence: CDR1 DFQATT, CDR2 SNEGSKA (reference sequence). CDR3 loop: CSVTGDGELFF. The CDR3 DNA follows: TGCAGTGTCACCGGGGACGGGGAGCTGTTTTTT.

The chain recombines TRBV20-1 with TRBJ1-2, with 9 bases matching TRBD1. J gave up 4 bases and V 5 bases, and 5 bases lay outside the gene matches. The CDR3 contains 13 residues. Germline CDR1 and CDR2: DFQATT and SNEGSKA (reference sequence). DNA of the CDR3: TGCAGTGCTGCCGACAGGGGGGGCTATGGCTACACCTTC. Encoded protein: CSAADRGGYGYTF.

The chain links TRBV6-5 to TRBJ2-4; the D is unclear. V lost 2 bases and J lost 1, with 12 bases in between. Germline V lookup: CDR1 MNHEY, CDR2 SVGAGI. This CDR3 has 16 residues. CDR3 nucleotide sequence: TGTGCCAGCAGTTACAGCGAAGGAGTGGCCAAAAACATTCAGTACTTC. Translating gives CASSYSEGVAKNIQYF.

Points on this clonotype: One base away lies a much larger clone, so this may be a sequencing read error. The V gene is TRBV7-3, the J gene TRBJ2-2; D is perhaps TRBD2 (5 bases). The CDR3 is made up of 12 amino acids. Per the germline V gene, CDR1 is SGHTA and CDR2 is FQGTGA. This CDR3 reads CASSKNTGELVF. As DNA, the CDR3 is TGTGCCAGCAGCAAGAACACCGGGGAGCTGGTTTTT.

V usage is TRBV12-3 or TRBV12-4 and J usage is TRBJ2-1; D remains unclear. The CDR3 totals 12 residues. V was clipped by 2 bases and J by 6 bases, with 5 bases between them. The DNA of the CDR3 is TGTGCCAGCAGTTTACTGATCAATGAGCAGTTCTTC. It encodes CASSLLINEQFF.

CDR3 DNA sequence: TGCAGTGCTGGGACAGGGAACTACGTCTACGGCTACACCTTC. It specifies CSAGTGNYVYGYTF. The chain has TRBV20-1 and TRBJ1-2, with TRBD1 identical over 9 bases. CDR3 length: 14 amino acids. Germline CDR1 reads DFQATT; CDR2 reads SNEGSKA (reference sequence). V was pared by 5 bases and J by 8 bases, with 12 bases of the junction left unmatched.

The chain recombines TRBV15 with TRBJ1-5; no definite D call. The V end was cut by 5 bases, the J end by 4 bases, with 15 bases between. CDR3 size: 15 residues. Germline CDR1 and CDR2: LNHNV and YYDKDF (reference sequence). CDR3 sequence (DNA): TGTGCCACCAGCGTCGTCGCGGCGTTAAATCAGCCCCAGCATTTT. It specifies CATSVVAALNQPQHF.

This sequence joins TRBV28 and TRBJ2-4; D uncertain. Trimming shortened V by 8 bases and J by 8 bases, and 13 bases separated the two germline ends. This CDR3 region has 12 residues. Germline CDR1 reads MDHEN; CDR2 reads SYDVKM. The CDR3, as DNA: TGTGCCAGCCCCGAAAAACGGGACATTCAGTACTTC. Its protein product is CASPEKRDIQYF.

This chain uses TRBV5-1 with TRBJ2-7; weak D call: TRBD2 (6 bases). The end of the DNA aligns better with TRBJ2-1, so the J call may be wrong. The CDR3 length is 15 residues. The germline V gene encodes CDR1 SGHRS and CDR2 YFSETQ. This CDR3 reads CASSSGVGGYNEQFF. CDR3 in DNA: TGCGCCAGCAGCTCCGGGGTGGGGGGATACAATGAGCAGTTCTTC.

A few counts support this clonotype. This chain uses TRBV6-5 with TRBJ2-5, with D hard to call. The better agreement between TRBJ2-1 and the DNA end casts doubt on the J call. CDR1 is MNHEY and CDR2 is SVGAGI in the germline V gene. There are 15 residues in the CDR3. This CDR3 reads CASSYSSPRSNEQFF. DNA for the CDR3: TGTGCCAGCAGTTACTCGTCCCCTCGGAGCAATGAGCAGTTCTTC.

This clonotype has more than one count but fewer than ten. The chain employs TRBV18 and TRBJ2-5, with D uncertain. The V end lost 0 bases, the J end lost 5 bases, and 13 bases lay between the germline ends. Germline V gives CDR1 KGHSH, CDR2 LQKENI. This CDR3 has 15 amino acids. The CDR3 loop is CASSPPGTQGETQYF. The CDR3 bases are TGTGCCAGCTCACCACCGGGCACTCAAGGGGAGACCCAGTACTTC. Combining the CDR3 with reference TRBV18 and TRBJ2-5 gives the whole variable domain NAGVMQNPRHLVRRRGQEARLRCSPMKGHSHVYWYRQLPEEGLKFMVYLQKENIIDESGMPKERFSAEFPKEGPSILRIQQVVRGDSAAYFCASSPPGTQGETQYFGPGTRLLVL.

The chain joins TRBV28 to TRBJ2-7, with a weak D call TRBD2 (6 bases). The CDR3 consists of 15 residues. Germline CDR1 and CDR2: MDHEN and SYDVKM. The V and J ends lost 6 bases and 0 bases respectively, with 15 bases between them. In DNA form, the CDR3 reads TGTGCCAGCAGCCTTAGCGGTGTTAGCTCCTACGAGCAGTACTTC. Protein product: CASSLSGVSSYEQYF.

This chain links TRBV29-1 with TRBJ2-7; D tentatively fits TRBD1 or TRBD2 (5 bases each). Trimming stripped 5 bases from V and 2 bases from J, with 10 bases between. This CDR3 is 12 amino acids long. Germline CDR1 reads SQVTM; CDR2 reads ANQGSEA. The CDR3: CSVLVGPYEQYF. In nucleotides, the CDR3 is TGCAGCGTTCTTGTGGGACCCTACGAGCAGTACTTC.

J is TRBJ2-5 and V is TRBV21-1. TRBV21-1 is annotated as a pseudogene. The CDR3 has 12 residues. CDR3 in amino acids: CASSIALETQYF. CDR3 bases: TGTGCCAGCAGCATCGCACTGGAGACCCAGTACTTC.

In its sample, this clonotype was seen once. The chain links TRBV14 to TRBJ2-5, with 7 bases matching TRBD1. The germline V gene encodes CDR1 SGHDN and CDR2 FVKESK. J gave up 11 bases and V 1 base, and 19 bases lay outside the gene matches. This CDR3 is 17 amino acids long. CDR3 DNA: TGTGCCAGCAGCCAAGGCGTTCGGGACAGCATCTTTACGGAGCAGTACTTC. This sequence encodes CASSQGVRDSIFTEQYF.

The rearrangement uses TRBV20-1 and TRBJ1-5; unclear D gene. CDR1 and CDR2 (germline): DFQATT, SNEGSKA (reference sequence). The V gene lost 1 base and the J gene lost 0 bases, with 10 bases spanning the gap. The CDR3 is made up of 15 amino acids. This CDR3 reads CSARGETNSNQPQHF. The CDR3 DNA is TGCAGTGCTAGAGGTGAGACGAATAGCAATCAGCCCCAGCATTTT.

This clonotype was picked up one time. The J gene is TRBJ2-1, the V gene TRBV9; no firm D call. The closer fit of TRBJ2-7 to the DNA end suggests the J call may be wrong. CDR1 is SGDLS and CDR2 is YYNGEE in the germline V gene. CDR3 length equals 12 residues. The CDR3 nucleotides read TGTGCCAGCAGCGTGGTTTCAGGCGAGCAGTACTTC. Translated: CASSVVSGEQYF.

V is TRBV7-9 and J is TRBJ1-2; 9 bases align to TRBD1. This CDR3 has 16 residues. The germline gives CDR1 SEHNR, CDR2 FQNEAQ (reference sequence). The V gene end was trimmed by 5 bases and the J gene end by 2 bases; junction bases not matched to a gene: 9. The CDR3 here is CASSPRPGTGNYGYTF. CDR3 bases: TGTGCCAGCAGCCCGCGTCCCGGGACAGGGAACTATGGCTACACCTTC. The full variable domain, completed using reference TRBV7-9 and TRBJ1-2, is DTGVSQNPRHKITKRGQNVTFRCDPISEHNRLYWYRQTLGQGPEFLTYFQNEAQLEKSRLLSDRFSAERPKGSFSTLEIQRTEQGDSAMYLCASSPRPGTGNYGYTFGSGTRLTVV.

In its sample, this clonotype was seen a few times. The V and J genes are TRBV9 and TRBJ2-3; D gene uncertain. CDR1 and CDR2 (germline): SGDLS, YYNGEE. V shed 5 bases and J shed 6 bases, with 16 bases lying between them. CDR3 length: 14 residues. The CDR3 DNA follows: TGTGCCAGCAGTCCTCTGTCGTTTTCGGATACGCAGTATTTT. This sequence encodes CASSPLSFSDTQYF.